What follows is one T cell receptor beta chain and its context. Patients from Seattle were sampled longitudinally, starting during active infection. Generated by immunoSEQ multiplex PCR, the TCRdb table keeps only in-frame clones and is missing some. This table holds 200,000 to 300,000 clones, around 87% found once. This sample stems from a study of blood T cell repertoires in COVID-19. On the study more broadly: T cells, B-cell-depleted T cells, or PBMCs supplied cDNA or gDNA.

The sequencing sample was made of peripheral blood. The clonotype comes from a woman aged 60-75 years with COVID-19, enrolled during active disease.

The CDR3 DNA sequence: TGTGCCAGCAGTCCAAGGGGGTCCCAAAGCCCTAAGCAGTTCTTC. It specifies CASSPRGSQSPKQFF. The genes are TRBV28 and TRBJ2-1; maybe TRBD1 (6 bases). Trimming removed 5 bases from V and 11 bases from J, with 22 bases in between. The CDR3 is 15 amino acids. The V gene's germline CDR1 is MDHEN and CDR2 SYDVKM.